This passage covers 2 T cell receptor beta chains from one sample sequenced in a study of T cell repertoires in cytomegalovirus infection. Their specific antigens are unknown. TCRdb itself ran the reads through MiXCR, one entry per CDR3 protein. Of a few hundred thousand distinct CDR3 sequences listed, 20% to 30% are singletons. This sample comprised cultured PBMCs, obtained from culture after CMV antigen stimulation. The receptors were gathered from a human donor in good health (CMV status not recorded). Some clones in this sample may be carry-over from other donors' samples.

The CDR3 region has the DNA TGTGCCAGCAGTAATGGAGCGGCGTACCAAGAGACCCAGTACTTC. Translation: CASSNGAAYQETQYF. This chain connects TRBV12-3 or TRBV12-4 to TRBJ2-5, with D possibly being TRBD2 (5 bases). Trimming took off 5 bases at V and 0 bases at J, with 13 bases between the two ends. This CDR3 is built from 15 residues.

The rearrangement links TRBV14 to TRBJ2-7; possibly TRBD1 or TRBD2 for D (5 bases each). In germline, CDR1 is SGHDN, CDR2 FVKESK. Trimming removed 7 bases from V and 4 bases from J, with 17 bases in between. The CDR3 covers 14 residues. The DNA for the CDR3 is TGTGCCAGCACCCCAACGGGACGGCAGTACGAGCAGTACGTC. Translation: CASTPTGRQYEQYV.